This T cell receptor (beta chain) comes out of a study of blood T cell repertoires in COVID-19. Study at large: COVID-19 samples from acute and convalescent phases originated in the United States, Italy and Spain. Sample material is recorded as cDNA or gDNA derived from T cells, B-cell-depleted T cells, or PBMCs.

Sequenced by immunoSEQ multiplex PCR; TCRdb stores in-frame clones only, minus some. The data hold some 70,000 clones, with more than 75% observed a single time. The source is a man aged 45-60 years with active COVID-19. Sequenced material: peripheral blood.

CDR3 residues: CASTLGGGVGGYTF. CDR3 coding DNA: TGTGCCAGCACCTTAGGAGGGGGGGTAGGAGGCTACACCTTC. V is TRBV28 and J is TRBJ1-2; the D gene is possibly TRBD1 (6 bases). The germline gives CDR1 MDHEN, CDR2 SYDVKM. The CDR3 has 14 amino acids. Trimming took 7 bases from V and 8 from J, leaving 20 bases between them.